Each of the 20 T cell receptor beta chains below was sequenced from the same sample in a study of human T cells and chemical hapten exposure. Time point given: patch test 1, 2 weeks after DPC sensitization. Treatment noted: therapeutic diphenylcyclopropenone sensitization with weekly scalp DPC. TCRdb reanalysed the RACE reads using MiXCR and keeps one entry per CDR3 protein. The data contain tens of thousands of distinct CDR3 sequences, around 11% of them singletons. This specimen was whole blood, taken in connection with sensitization to the hapten diphenylcyclopropenone (DPC). These receptors all stem from an older woman with alopecia areata. Some clones in this sample may be carry-over from other donors' samples.

Ten or more counts support this clonotype. The genes are TRBV10-1 and TRBJ1-4, with a possible D match to TRBD1 (6 bases). CDR1 and CDR2 (germline): WNHNN, SYGVQD (reference sequence). There are 15 residues in the CDR3. Trimming cost V 4 bases and J 6 bases, with 15 bases left between them. CDR3: CASSASRSGDEKLFF. CDR3 nucleotides: TGCGCCAGCAGTGCGTCCAGGTCAGGGGATGAAAAACTGTTTTTT.

This clonotype was observed at least ten times. This chain joins TRBV7-9 and TRBJ2-5; D is perhaps TRBD1 (6 bases). This CDR3 comprises 15 residues. CDR1 SEHNR and CDR2 FQNEAQ come from the germline V gene (reference sequence). Trimming took 1 base from V and 3 from J, leaving 12 bases between them. The CDR3 bases are TGTGCCAGCAGCTTAGGCCTCTACAGGGAAGAGACCCAGTACTTC. Amino acid sequence: CASSLGLYREETQYF. The full variable domain, rest sourced from reference TRBV7-9 and TRBJ2-5, is DTGVSQNPRHKITKRGQNVTFRCDPISEHNRLYWYRQTLGQGPEFLTYFQNEAQLEKSRLLSDRFSAERPKGSFSTLEIQRTEQGDSAMYLCASSLGLYREETQYFGPGTRLLVL.

This clonotype was seen many times. The chain employs TRBV29-1 and TRBJ2-7; no clear D gene. The CDR3 sequence is 13 residues long. Deletions cut 3 bases from V and 6 bases from J, with 15 bases between. CDR1 SQVTM and CDR2 ANQGSEA come from the germline V gene. The CDR3 region is CSVDSVPSSEQYF. The CDR3 coding sequence is TGCAGCGTTGACAGTGTCCCCTCGAGCGAGCAGTACTTC.

This clonotype was detected many times. The chain has TRBV5-1 and TRBJ2-5, with D uncertain. Germline CDR1 reads SGHRS; CDR2 reads YFSETQ. The ends were cut back, 2 bases at V and 2 bases at J, with 13 bases in the middle. CDR3 length equals 15 residues. The CDR3 DNA reads TGCGCCAGCAGCTTTAATCTAGGAGCTCAAGAGACCCAGTACTTC. Amino acids: CASSFNLGAQETQYF.

At least ten counts were recorded for this clonotype. This chain links TRBV5-5 with TRBJ1-4; D might be TRBD1 (5 bases). CDR1 is SGHKS, CDR2 YYEKEE, per germline (reference sequence). This CDR3 spans 14 amino acids. The germline V and J ends were trimmed by 2 bases and 8 bases, with 13 bases remaining between them. CDR3: CASSLGVVGEKLFF. The CDR3 coding sequence is TGTGCCAGCAGCTTAGGGGTAGTTGGGGAAAAACTGTTTTTT.

This chain links TRBV10-1 with TRBJ2-7, with no clear D. Germline V CDR1 and CDR2: WNHNN, SYGVQD (reference sequence). This CDR3 region has 12 residues. Trimming left V 2 bases short and J 4 bases short, with 6 bases between. CDR3 in DNA: TGCGCCAGCAGTGAGACAGTGTACGAGCAGTACTTC. Translation: CASSETVYEQYF.

The chain has TRBV4-1 and TRBJ1-2, with 7 positions matching TRBD1. Trimming removed 6 bases from V and 3 bases from J; junction bases left unmatched: 16. Germline assignment: CDR1 MGHRA and CDR2 YSYEKL. The CDR3 spans 17 residues. Here the CDR3 DNA reads TGCGCCAGCAGTCCTACACAGGGGAGCCTTAGGGACTATGGCTACACCTTC. As protein: CASSPTQGSLRDYGYTF.

This rearrangement joins TRBV29-1 to TRBJ2-1; tentatively, D is TRBD2 (6 bases). Trimming left V 4 bases short and J 4 bases short, with 11 bases between. The CDR3 sequence is 13 residues long. Germline CDR1 reads SQVTM; CDR2 reads ANQGSEA. DNA of the CDR3: TGCAGCGTTGCGGCGGGGTCATACAATGAGCAGTTCTTC. Amino acids: CSVAAGSYNEQFF.

This chain uses TRBV7-9 with TRBJ1-1; weak D call: TRBD1 (5 bases). The CDR3 runs to 14 residues. The germline gives CDR1 SEHNR, CDR2 FQNEAQ (reference sequence). V was pared by 4 bases and J by 9 bases, with 18 bases between. The chain's CDR3 is CASSSQGKSAKAFF. In DNA form, the CDR3 reads TGTGCCAGCAGCTCGCAGGGAAAGTCGGCTAAAGCTTTCTTT.

The table lists this clonotype with a few counts. The rearrangement links TRBV4-1 to TRBJ1-1, with D tentatively TRBD1 (5 bases). Trimming removed 0 bases from V and 5 bases from J, with 19 bases in between. Per the germline V gene, CDR1 is MGHRA and CDR2 is YSYEKL. The CDR3 runs to 17 residues. CDR3 coding DNA: TGCGCCAGCAGCCAAGATAGGTCCAGACAGTTGTTTACTGAAGCTTTCTTT. Translated: CASSQDRSRQLFTEAFF.

This clonotype was detected a few times. The V and J genes are TRBV18 and TRBJ2-6; D ambiguous. CDR3 length equals 15 residues. V was cut by 3 bases and J by 4 bases, with 10 bases left in between. Germline CDR1 reads KGHSH; CDR2 reads LQKENI. CDR3 coding DNA: TGTGCCAGCTCACCCGCGACGGCCGGGGCCAACGTCCTGACTTTC. This sequence encodes CASSPATAGANVLTF.

The chain has TRBV2 and TRBJ1-6; no firm D call. Trimming took 3 bases from V and 12 from J, leaving 12 bases between them. The CDR3 runs to 13 residues. Germline V lookup: CDR1 SNHLY, CDR2 FYNNEI. The CDR3 reads CASSENGGIPLHF. The CDR3 coding sequence is TGTGCCAGCAGTGAGAACGGCGGCATACCCCTCCACTTT.

This clonotype was recorded a few times. This chain uses TRBV7-3 with TRBJ2-3, with 14 bases matching TRBD2. After removal of 4 bases from V and 4 bases from J, the junction contained 4 bases not matched to a gene. CDR3 length: 16 amino acids. CDR1 SGHTA and CDR2 FQGTGA come from the germline V gene. CDR3 in amino acids: CASSSPGLAGADTQYF. CDR3 nucleotides: TGTGCCAGCAGCTCACCGGGACTAGCGGGGGCAGATACGCAGTATTTT.

This clonotype turned up a few times. V and J are TRBV2 and TRBJ1-1; D not resolved. Per germline, CDR1 SNHLY and CDR2 FYNNEI. V was cut by 6 bases and J by 5 bases, with 10 bases left in between. The CDR3 sequence is 12 residues long. This CDR3 reads CASRGSVTEAFF. CDR3 nucleotides: TGTGCCAGCAGGGGGAGTGTAACTGAAGCTTTCTTT.

This clonotype was observed a few times. This chain uses TRBV7-6 with TRBJ1-4, with D maybe TRBD1 (6 bases). Trimming pared 5 bases from V and 5 bases from J, leaving 18 bases between. The CDR3 length is 16 residues. Germline V CDR1 and CDR2: SGHVS, FNYEAQ. The CDR3 coding sequence is TGTGCCAGCAGCCCAACAACACAGGGACGCAATGAAAAACTGTTTTTT. Translated, it gives CASSPTTQGRNEKLFF.

This clonotype was recorded a few times. The chain couples TRBV18 to TRBJ1-5, with TRBD1 matching over 7 bases. With V trimmed by 3 bases and J by 4 bases, 15 bases remained unmatched. This CDR3 is built from 18 residues. Germline CDR1 KGHSH, CDR2 LQKENI. As DNA, the CDR3 is TGTGCCAGCTCACCTGGGGCCTCGGCGGGACAGATAAATCAGCCCCAGCATTTT. It codes for CASSPGASAGQINQPQHF.

The gene calls are TRBV24-1 and TRBJ2-1, with a possible D match to TRBD1 (7 bases). Trimming took off 6 bases at V and 3 bases at J, with 14 bases between the two ends. CDR1 and CDR2 (germline): KGHDR, SFDVKD. The CDR3 is 15 residues long. The CDR3 sequence is CATSTRQGLYNEQFF. CDR3 in DNA: TGTGCCACCAGTACGAGACAGGGACTCTACAATGAGCAGTTCTTC.

The rearrangement joins TRBV7-3 to TRBJ2-1; the match to TRBD2 covers 12 bases. The junction had 10 bases not matched to a gene; V was cut back by 4 bases and J by 0 bases. Germline lookup yields CDR1 SGHTA and CDR2 FQGTGA. CDR3 size: 19 residues. The CDR3 region is CASSSPGLAGVSSYNEQFF. In DNA, the CDR3 is TGTGCCAGCAGCTCCCCGGGACTAGCGGGTGTAAGCTCCTACAATGAGCAGTTCTTC.

This clonotype was seen a handful of times. The chain couples TRBV20-1 to TRBJ2-1; D may match TRBD1 or TRBD2 (5 bases each). The V end was cut by 3 bases, the J end by 4 bases, with 16 bases between. Looked up from germline, CDR1 is DFQATT and CDR2 is SNEGSKA (reference sequence). The CDR3 is 15 residues long. The CDR3 sequence: CSASPGRGAYNEQFF. The DNA of the CDR3 is TGCAGTGCTAGCCCCGGTAGAGGGGCATACAATGAGCAGTTCTTC.

This chain joins TRBV19 and TRBJ1-5, with D unresolved. CDR3 size: 15 residues. In germline, CDR1 is LNHDA, CDR2 SQIVND (reference sequence). Trimming left V 4 bases short and J 2 bases short, with 12 bases between. CDR3 residues: CASSTAGWGNQPQHF. For the CDR3, the DNA is TGTGCCAGTAGTACCGCCGGATGGGGCAATCAGCCCCAGCATTTT.